Below are 5 T cell receptor beta chains sequenced from a single sample in a study of blood T cell repertoires in COVID-19. The method was immunoSEQ multiplex PCR; TCRdb's version includes in-frame clones alone and lacks a portion of them. This table holds under 200,000 clones, 87% found once. The sequenced material came from peripheral blood. The receptors here all came from an older woman with COVID-19, enrolled during active disease.

The rearrangement links TRBV5-1 to TRBJ1-1; D ambiguous. Germline-derived CDR1 and CDR2 are SGHRS and YFSETQ. CDR3 length: 13 residues. Trimming shortened V by 4 bases and J by 3 bases, and 10 bases separated the two germline ends. The CDR3 nucleotides are TGCGCCAGCAGCCCGGTCGGGTACACTGAAGCTTTCTTT. Protein product: CASSPVGYTEAFF.

This chain joins TRBV18 and TRBJ2-7, with 11 bases fitting TRBD1. Looked up from germline, CDR1 is KGHSH and CDR2 is LQKENI. This CDR3 region has 15 residues. J was trimmed by 3 bases and V by 6 bases; bases with no gene match: 7. CDR3 sequence (DNA): TGTGCCAGCTCGACAGGGACAGGGGGGTTCTACGAGCAGTACTTC. Protein: CASSTGTGGFYEQYF.

J is TRBJ2-2 and V is TRBV18, with 7 bases fitting TRBD1. The ends lost 3 bases at V and 5 bases at J; junction bases unmatched: 6. The length of the CDR3 is 15 residues. From germline, CDR1 is KGHSH and CDR2 LQKENI. Here the CDR3 reads CASSPRQGETGELFF. The CDR3 DNA is TGTGCCAGCTCACCTCGACAGGGAGAGACCGGGGAGCTGTTTTTT.

CDR3 in amino acids: CASSFQGVGGTEAFF. The CDR3 DNA sequence: TGTGCCAGCAGTTTTCAGGGAGTAGGGGGCACTGAAGCTTTCTTT. The gene calls are TRBV28 and TRBJ1-1, with D possibly TRBD1 on 6 matching bases. Germline lookup yields CDR1 MDHEN and CDR2 SYDVKM. The CDR3 loop spans 15 amino acids. The V end was cut by 3 bases, the J end by 4 bases, with 15 bases between.

The CDR3 DNA sequence: TGTGCCAGCAGCCAATCGGCCCGGGGGGCCCTCCAAGAGACCCAGTACTTC. This translates into CASSQSARGALQETQYF. V gene TRBV16 combines with J gene TRBJ2-5; D is possibly TRBD2 (7 bases). The germline V and J ends were trimmed by 0 bases and 1 base, with 15 bases remaining between them. Germline V lookup: CDR1 KGHSY, CDR2 FQNENV. The CDR3 sequence is 17 residues long.